The clone carrying this T cell receptor (beta chain) was found a few times. These data belong to a study of human T cells and chemical hapten exposure. MiXCR was run by TCRdb on the RACE reads, yielding one entry per CDR3 protein. The sample carries under 75,000 distinct CDR3 sequences, around 7.9% recorded once. Stated time point: patch test 2, 6 weeks after DPC sensitization. Stated treatment: therapeutic diphenylcyclopropenone sensitization with weekly scalp DPC. Trimming took 5 bases from V and 4 from J; bases not matched to a gene: 13. This CDR3 comprises 18 residues. The germline CDR1 and CDR2 sequences are PRHDT and FYEKMQ (reference sequence).

The receptor's source is a woman between 50 and 59 years old with alopecia areata. Some clones in this sample may be carry-over from other donors' samples. The chain links TRBV13 to TRBJ2-2; the match to TRBD1 covers 10 bases. The sample consisted of whole blood, taken in connection with sensitization to the hapten diphenylcyclopropenone (DPC). CDR3 coding DNA: TGTGCCAGCAGCAGTGCAAGGGACAGGGGTTCGAGCACCGGGGAGCTGTTTTTT. Protein product: CASSSARDRGSSTGELFF. Variable domain in full (rest from reference TRBV13 and TRBJ2-2): AAGVIQSPRHLIKEKRETATLKCYPIPRHDTVYWYQQGPGQDPQFLISFYEKMQSDKGSIPDRFSAQQFSDYHSELNMSSLELGDSALYFCASSSARDRGSSTGELFFGEGSRLTVL.